These 13 T cell receptor beta chains were all obtained from the same sample, sequenced in a study of shared T cell receptors in the human thymus. Measured with immunoSEQ multiplex PCR; TCRdb has only the in-frame clones, and not every one. The data show 500,000 to 850,000 clones, roughly 86% seen once. The same data also contributed to another study, on human thymus T cells.

The material sequenced was thymocytes. The receptor set was obtained from a boy younger than two with a congenital heart defect.

The V and J genes are TRBV18 and TRBJ1-3; D not certain. CDR3 length equals 14 residues. V was clipped by 6 bases and J by 0 bases, with 9 bases between them. The V gene's germline CDR1 is KGHSH and CDR2 LQKENI. The CDR3 DNA follows: TGTGCCAGCTCGCCTACAGACTCTGGAAACACCATATATTTT. Protein sequence: CASSPTDSGNTIYF.

A few counts support this clone. The chain uses TRBV6-1 and TRBJ2-3; 10 nucleotides align to TRBD1. The CDR3 length is 18 residues. From germline, CDR1 is MNHNS and CDR2 SASEGT. The V gene end was trimmed by 4 bases and the J gene end by 4 bases; junction bases not matched to a gene: 14. The CDR3: CASSVPLPGQGNSDTQYF. CDR3 in DNA: TGTGCCAGCAGTGTACCCCTCCCGGGACAGGGGAATTCAGATACGCAGTATTTT.

The V gene is TRBV6-1, the J gene TRBJ1-4; perhaps TRBD1 as D (6 bases). CDR3 size: 22 residues. Germline values: CDR1 MNHNS, CDR2 SASEGT. V lost 2 bases and J lost 1, with 29 bases in between. This CDR3 is CASSETHRMTGRGLGTNEKLFF. The CDR3, as DNA: TGTGCCAGCAGTGAAACTCACAGGATGACAGGACGAGGATTGGGAACTAATGAAAAACTGTTTTTT.

V gene TRBV28 combines with J gene TRBJ2-5, with D perhaps TRBD1 (6 bases). Germline assignment: CDR1 MDHEN and CDR2 SYDVKM. The CDR3 has 16 amino acids. Trimming removed 4 bases at V and 2 bases at J, with 17 bases between. Written as DNA, the CDR3 is TGTGCCAGCAGTTCGTTACAGGGCTCGGATCAAGAGACCCAGTACTTC. It specifies CASSSLQGSDQETQYF.

This chain connects TRBV4-1 to TRBJ1-1; D gene unclear. V was pared by 1 base and J by 7 bases, with 10 bases between. Germline CDR1 is MGHRA and CDR2 is YSYEKL. The CDR3 consists of 13 residues. CDR3 residues: CASSQGWQIEAFF. For the CDR3, the DNA is TGCGCCAGCAGCCAAGGTTGGCAGATTGAAGCTTTCTTT.

The chain links TRBV20-1 to TRBJ2-7; 7 nucleotides match TRBD1. Germline assignment: CDR1 DFQATT and CDR2 SNEGSKA (reference sequence). V was pared by 4 bases and J by 7 bases, with 4 bases of the junction left unmatched. The CDR3 spans 11 residues. The CDR3 region is CSATRTGEQYF. CDR3 DNA: TGCAGTGCTACGCGGACAGGAGAGCAGTACTTC.

Only one count was recorded for this clone. The genes are TRBV5-6 and TRBJ2-1; possibly TRBD1 for D (7 bases). V was pared by 3 bases and J by 5 bases, with 12 bases between. This CDR3 has 14 amino acids. Germline V gene sequence: CDR1 SGHDT, CDR2 YYEEEE. The CDR3 protein is CASSWGDSHNEQFF. The CDR3 bases are TGTGCCAGCAGCTGGGGGGACAGCCACAATGAGCAGTTCTTC. The full variable domain, completed using reference TRBV5-6 and TRBJ2-1, is DAGVTQSPTHLIKTRGQQVTLRCSPKSGHDTVSWYQQALGQGPQFIFQYYEEEERQRGNFPDRFSGHQFPNYSSELNVNALLLGDSALYLCASSWGDSHNEQFFGPGTRLTVL.

This chain connects TRBV7-2 to TRBJ2-2, with 13 bases identical to TRBD2. The junction had 11 bases not matched to a gene; V was cut back by 4 bases and J by 3 bases. The CDR3 consists of 19 residues. Germline loops: CDR1 SGHTA, CDR2 FQGNSA. The CDR3 loop reads CASSSPTGTSGNDTGELFF. CDR3 nucleotides: TGTGCCAGCAGCTCCCCGACTGGGACTAGCGGGAATGACACCGGGGAGCTGTTTTTT.

The rearrangement links TRBV9 to TRBJ2-7; 11 positions match TRBD1. Germline trimming cut 3 bases from V and 5 bases from J; bases unmatched to any gene: 10. Germline CDR1 reads SGDLS; CDR2 reads YYNGEE. The CDR3 has 16 residues. The CDR3 DNA is TGTGCCAGCAGCGCCCCCCCGGACAGGGGGCAACACGAGCAGTACTTC. It specifies CASSAPPDRGQHEQYF.

The chain joins TRBV5-6 to TRBJ1-2, with 7 bases that match TRBD1. Germline CDR1 SGHDT, CDR2 YYEEEE. The CDR3 has 16 amino acids. V was clipped by 0 bases and J by 6 bases; unmatched bases: 11. CDR3 nucleotide sequence: TGTGCCAGCAGCTTGGGGAGTTGGGTCAGGGGGGATGGCTACACCTTC. It yields the protein CASSLGSWVRGDGYTF.

V gene TRBV11-2 combines with J gene TRBJ2-1, with TRBD1 identical over 11 bases. Germline CDR1 and CDR2: SGHAT and FQNNGV. The CDR3 sequence is 15 residues long. With 7 bases clipped from V and 9 bases from J, the junction kept 11 bases outside the gene matches. The CDR3 region has the DNA TGTGCCAGCACCAGAGAAGGGACAGGGGGGTCTGAGCAGTTCTTC. Translating gives CASTREGTGGSEQFF.

This clone was recorded only once. The V and J genes are TRBV21-1 and TRBJ2-7; the table calls TRBD1, which could not be checked here. TRBV21-1 is marked as a pseudogene. CDR3 length equals 13 residues. The CDR3 protein is CASSSSRAWEQYF. As DNA, the CDR3 is TGTGCCAGCAGCAGTTCCAGGGCTTGGGAGCAGTACTTC.

In this sample, this clone turned up a few times. This chain connects TRBV10-3 to TRBJ1-1; D might be TRBD1 (5 bases). The germline gives CDR1 ENHRY, CDR2 SYGVKD. The V gene lost 7 bases and the J gene lost 9 bases, with 12 bases spanning the gap. This CDR3 comprises 11 residues. The CDR3 is CAITPGIQAFF. For the CDR3, the DNA is TGTGCCATCACCCCAGGGATTCAAGCTTTCTTT.